The 9 T cell receptor beta chains below were found in one sample sequenced in a study of shared clonotypes between healthy human individuals. Sequencing was performed with immunoSEQ multiplex PCR; in TCRdb, only in-frame clones are kept and a portion is missing. The repertoire holds roughly 2 million clones, with under 97% as singletons. Sequencing input: naive CD4+ T cells sorted from blood. Subset indicated: CD45RA+ positively selected. The receptors here all came from a man aged 18 to 29 in good health.

The J gene is TRBJ2-3, the V gene TRBV9, with D possibly being TRBD1 or TRBD2 (5 bases each). The CDR3 has 16 residues. V dropped 2 bases and J dropped 2 bases, with 15 bases sitting between them. The V gene's germline CDR1 is SGDLS and CDR2 YYNGEE. CDR3 coding DNA: TGTGCCAGCAGCGTCTTGGGACGGAGACTCACAGATACGCAGTATTTT. This codes for CASSVLGRRLTDTQYF.

This chain uses TRBV7-8 with TRBJ2-5; 10 bases line up with TRBD2. This CDR3 is built from 15 residues. J lost 4 bases, V lost 5 bases, and 7 bases had no gene match. In germline, CDR1 is SGHVS, CDR2 FQNEAQ. CDR3: CASSILAGEGETQYF. DNA for the CDR3: TGTGCCAGCAGCATCCTAGCGGGGGAGGGAGAGACCCAGTACTTC.

In regard to this clone: The junction and the germline gene differ at one end; a read error may be behind it. The rearrangement joins TRBV7-7 to TRBJ1-6, with TRBD1 matching 8 bases. The CDR3 contains 14 residues. The V gene's germline CDR1 is SSHAT and CDR2 FNYEAQ (reference sequence). CDR3 DNA sequence: TGTGCTAGCAGCCCCGGGACAGGCATATTGGCCCTCCACTTT. This encodes CASSPGTGILALHF. Drawing the rest from reference TRBV7-7 and TRBJ1-6, the complete variable domain is GAGVSQSPRYKVTKRGQDVTLRCDPISSHATLYWYQQALGQGPEFLTYFNYEAQPDKSGLPSDRFSAERPEGSISTLTIQRTEQRDSAMYRCASSPGTGILALHFGNGTRLTVT.

This rearrangement joins TRBV25-1 to TRBJ2-5; tentative D call: TRBD2 (5 bases). V lost 1 base and J 4 bases, leaving 13 bases between the germline ends. The CDR3 length is 15 residues. Germline assignment: CDR1 MGHDK and CDR2 SYGVNS. This CDR3 is CASSELPGIGETQYF. CDR3 bases: TGTGCCAGCAGTGAATTACCGGGGATTGGAGAGACCCAGTACTTC.

The chain links TRBV7-9 to TRBJ1-4; 10 nucleotides match TRBD1. Germline V gene data show CDR1 as SEHNR and CDR2 as FQNEAQ (reference sequence). Losses at the gene ends were 0 bases for V and 7 bases for J; bases not matched to a gene: 11. CDR3 length: 18 amino acids. CDR3 DNA: TGTGCCAGCAGCTTAGCCGGGACAGGGGCGATGATCGGTGAAAAACTGTTTTTT. It translates to CASSLAGTGAMIGEKLFF.

CDR3 loop: CAISDLAGYQETQYF. The CDR3 nucleotides read TGTGCCATCAGTGACCTGGCGGGATACCAAGAGACCCAGTACTTC. The chain joins TRBV10-3 to TRBJ2-5, with TRBD2 as a possible D gene (6 bases). In germline, CDR1 is ENHRY, CDR2 SYGVKD. This CDR3 spans 15 amino acids. Trimming removed 3 bases at V and 0 bases at J, with 11 bases between.

The rearrangement links TRBV7-9 to TRBJ2-1, with 11 bases matching TRBD2. Germline-derived CDR1 and CDR2 are SEHNR and FQNEAQ (reference sequence). The CDR3 has 15 amino acids. The trim removed 5 bases at V and 8 bases at J, leaving 8 bases unmatched. In nucleotides, the CDR3 is TGTGCCAGCAGCCCCGGGACTAGCGGATACCATGAGCAGTTCTTC. Its translation is CASSPGTSGYHEQFF. The variable domain in full, with the rest retrieved from reference TRBV7-9 and TRBJ2-1, is DTGVSQNPRHKITKRGQNVTFRCDPISEHNRLYWYRQTLGQGPEFLTYFQNEAQLEKSRLLSDRFSAERPKGSFSTLEIQRTEQGDSAMYLCASSPGTSGYHEQFFGPGTRLTVL.

The J gene is TRBJ1-2, the V gene TRBV2; D is undetermined. The germline V gene encodes CDR1 SNHLY and CDR2 FYNNEI. The CDR3 runs to 14 residues. V was cut by 1 base and J by 0 bases, with 6 bases left in between. The CDR3, as DNA: TGTGCCAGCAGTGAAGAGCCTCCTAACTATGGCTACACCTTC. Amino acids: CASSEEPPNYGYTF.

The rearrangement joins TRBV5-1 to TRBJ2-1; D is unresolved. This CDR3 comprises 13 residues. CDR1 and CDR2 (germline): SGHRS, YFSETQ. V lost 0 bases and J 6 bases, leaving 7 bases between the germline ends. CDR3 region: CASSLELPNEQFF. The CDR3 DNA follows: TGCGCCAGCAGCTTGGAGCTCCCCAATGAGCAGTTCTTC.